A single sample is the source of the 17 T cell receptor beta chains below, sequenced in a study of blood T cell repertoires in COVID-19 (dated by TCRdb to about 2020). Libraries were built with the immunoSEQ multiplex PCR assay. What TCRdb holds here is the immuneACCESS table cut down to in-frame rearrangements. Part of the clones is not present; checked against another copy, under half of the missing clones reflect an unresolved V gene, and the others are unexplained. Recorded for this sample are 150,000 to 200,000 clones; about three quarters of them occurred a single time. The biggest ten clones account for just over 8.5% of the sample. Sample: peripheral blood. The receptor set was obtained from a woman aged 45-60 years with active or convalescent COVID-19.

The chain carries TRBV21-1 and TRBJ2-1; the table's D gene call, TRBD1, was not cross checked with the DNA. TRBV21-1 is shown as a pseudogene. This CDR3 is built from 14 residues. CDR3 bases: TGTGCCAGCAGCAACAGGGGGCTGCCCAATGAGCAGTTCTTC. Its translation: CASSNRGLPNEQFF.

The chain joins TRBV18 to TRBJ2-3; 11 nucleotides match TRBD2. The junction had 1 base not matched to a gene; V was cut back by 1 base and J by 1 base. The CDR3 loop spans 16 amino acids. Looked up from germline, CDR1 is KGHSH and CDR2 is LQKENI. The CDR3 loop reads CASSPRGLAGTDTQYF. CDR3 DNA: TGTGCCAGCTCACCACGGGGACTAGCGGGCACAGATACGCAGTATTTT.

This rearrangement joins TRBV4-2 to TRBJ1-2; 8 nucleotides match TRBD1. J was trimmed by 8 bases and V by 0 bases; bases with no gene match: 8. Germline loops: CDR1 LGHNA, CDR2 YNFKEQ. CDR3 length equals 15 residues. The CDR3 DNA is TGTGCCAGCAGCCAAGATTTATGGACAGGGCTCGGCTACACCTTC. Protein product: CASSQDLWTGLGYTF.

This sequence joins TRBV10-3 and TRBJ2-7; possible D gene TRBD2, 6 bases. The CDR3 sequence is 18 residues long. The V end was cut by 0 bases, the J end by 2 bases, with 20 bases between. Germline CDR1 ENHRY, CDR2 SYGVKD. CDR3 nucleotide sequence: TGTGCCATCAGTGAGTCCCCGGGACTCAGGAAGGCAACCTACGAGCAGTACTTC. This sequence encodes CAISESPGLRKATYEQYF.

This clone was observed a handful of times. V gene TRBV6-5 combines with J gene TRBJ1-5, with TRBD1 as a possible D gene (6 bases). The CDR3 totals 13 residues. V was clipped by 2 bases and J by 4 bases, with 6 bases between them. Germline lookup yields CDR1 MNHEY and CDR2 SVGAGI. The CDR3: CASSYRGNQPQHF. DNA of the CDR3: TGTGCCAGCAGTTACAGGGGGAATCAGCCCCAGCATTTT.

This clone was seen a handful of times. V gene TRBV16 combines with J gene TRBJ1-4; TRBD1 might be the D (6 bases). V was trimmed by 4 bases and J by 8 bases, leaving 14 bases between them. This CDR3 comprises 14 residues. Germline-derived CDR1 and CDR2 are KGHSY and FQNENV. The CDR3 DNA sequence: TGTGCCAGCAGCCGCGCAGGGGAGGGCGAAAAACTGTTTTTT. Translation: CASSRAGEGEKLFF.

This clone was observed a handful of times. The rearrangement joins TRBV6-1 to TRBJ1-2, with D perhaps TRBD1 (6 bases). The germline V and J ends were trimmed by 2 bases and 3 bases, with 10 bases remaining between them. This CDR3 has 14 residues. Per the germline V gene, CDR1 is MNHNS and CDR2 is SASEGT. For the CDR3, the DNA is TGTGCCAGCAGTGAAACAGGGTATGACTATGGCTACACCTTC. This translates into CASSETGYDYGYTF.

The chain uses TRBV7-3 and TRBJ2-1; 13 bases line up with TRBD2. The CDR3 length is 16 residues. Germline V gene lookup returns CDR1 SGHTA and CDR2 FQGTGA. J lost 3 bases, V lost 2 bases, and 1 base had no gene match. The chain's CDR3 is CASSLGLAGDYNEQFF. As DNA, the CDR3 is TGTGCCAGCAGCTTAGGACTAGCGGGAGACTACAATGAGCAGTTCTTC.

The chain employs TRBV14 and TRBJ1-1; D gene unclear. The V gene's germline CDR1 is SGHDN and CDR2 FVKESK. Trimming shortened V by 0 bases and J by 8 bases, and 10 bases separated the two germline ends. The CDR3 extends over 13 amino acids. CDR3 loop: CASSQDLRTEAFF. Written as DNA, the CDR3 is TGTGCCAGCAGCCAAGATTTGAGAACCGAAGCTTTCTTT.

The CDR3 DNA sequence: TGCGCCAGCAGCCAATCTTCCGGGACTCGGGTTTACGAGCAGTACTTC. Its translation is CASSQSSGTRVYEQYF. V and J are TRBV4-1 and TRBJ2-7, with D possibly matching TRBD2 (6 bases). This CDR3 has 16 residues. Trimming removed 2 bases from V and 4 bases from J, with 18 bases in between. CDR1 and CDR2 from the germline V gene are MGHRA and YSYEKL.

The V gene is TRBV7-9, the J gene TRBJ1-1; D remains ambiguous. Germline CDR1 SEHNR, CDR2 FQNEAQ (reference sequence). This CDR3 contains 12 residues. V was pared by 5 bases and J by 8 bases, with 12 bases between. The CDR3 DNA reads TGTGCCAGCAGCCCTCTAGAAGCAGAAGCTTTCTTT. Amino acid sequence: CASSPLEAEAFF.

This clone was counted many times. The V gene is TRBV7-2, the J gene TRBJ1-2; D not certain. Germline CDR1 is SGHTA and CDR2 is FQGNSA. The CDR3 runs 13 residues. Trimming pared 5 bases from V and 8 bases from J, leaving 15 bases between. As DNA, the CDR3 is TGTGCCAGCAGCCACCCCCAGGCTGGAGGCTACACCTTC. Its translation: CASSHPQAGGYTF.

This chain's CDR3 is CASSKLWGQSEYSNQPQHF. The CDR3, as DNA: TGCGCCAGCAGCAAGTTGTGGGGACAATCGGAATATAGCAATCAGCCCCAGCATTTT. The chain links TRBV4-3 to TRBJ1-5, with D tentatively TRBD1 (6 bases). The germline V gene encodes CDR1 LGHNA and CDR2 YSLEER. The CDR3 has 19 amino acids. Deletions cut 5 bases from V and 0 bases from J, with 23 bases between.

In its sample, this clone was seen a few times. The gene calls are TRBV20-1 and TRBJ1-5; 8 bases align to TRBD1. The CDR3 is 14 amino acids. Germline assignment: CDR1 DFQATT and CDR2 SNEGSKA (reference sequence). Trimming removed 3 bases from V and 6 bases from J; junction bases left unmatched: 7. DNA of the CDR3: TGCAGTGCTAGTACAGGGGGAGAGGGTCAGCCCCAGCATTTT. Its translation is CSASTGGEGQPQHF.

This clone was observed a single time. The V gene is TRBV28, the J gene TRBJ2-3; 10 bases are shared with TRBD2. Trimming took 3 bases from V and 4 from J; bases not matched to a gene: 13. Looked up from germline, CDR1 is MDHEN and CDR2 is SYDVKM. This CDR3 is built from 18 residues. The CDR3 reads CASSFRQAGGPVSDTQYF. DNA for the CDR3: TGTGCCAGCAGTTTTCGTCAAGCGGGAGGGCCTGTCTCAGATACGCAGTATTTT.

To note about this clone: The sample contains more than one DNA sequence encoding this CDR3. The chain recombines TRBV7-2 with TRBJ2-5; D call uncertain. Trimming removed 2 bases at V and 2 bases at J, with 6 bases between. The CDR3 runs 13 residues. Germline V gene lookup returns CDR1 SGHTA and CDR2 FQGNSA. This chain's CDR3 is CASSLNLQETQYF. As DNA, the CDR3 is TGTGCCAGCAGCTTAAACTTACAAGAGACCCAGTACTTC.

The rearrangement joins TRBV29-1 to TRBJ1-3; D remains ambiguous. Trimming removed 5 bases at V and 1 base at J, with 6 bases between. The CDR3 runs to 12 residues. CDR1 is SQVTM and CDR2 is ANQGSEA in the germline V gene. In nucleotides, the CDR3 is TGCAGCGTTAAGCTTTCTGGAAACACCATATATTTT. Its protein is CSVKLSGNTIYF.